The 5 T cell receptor beta chains in this list originate from one sample, sequenced in a study of CD8+ T cells in alopecia areata. Treatment defined: oral pan-JAK inhibitor, 5-10 mg twice daily. Sequencing used cDNA as its template, made by extracting RNA and reverse transcribing it. Generated by immunoSEQ multiplex PCR, the TCRdb table keeps only in-frame clones and is missing some. The data contain about 74,000 clones, 29% of them singletons. The sequenced sample was CD8+ T cells sorted from blood, obtained at week 4, from a patient treated with tofacitinib. These receptors all stem from a human donor with alopecia areata.

The chain uses TRBV7-6 and TRBJ1-1; no clear D gene. The CDR3 is 12 amino acids. Germline V gene data show CDR1 as SGHVS and CDR2 as FNYEAQ. V was pared by 4 bases and J by 4 bases, with 7 bases between. The CDR3 DNA reads TGTGCCAGCAGCTCCCGATCCACTGAAGCTTTCTTT. Amino acid sequence: CASSSRSTEAFF.

This clone was seen more than once but under ten times. J is TRBJ1-2 and V is TRBV29-1; D is possibly TRBD1 (5 bases). Trimming cost V 3 bases and J 3 bases, with 8 bases left between them. Germline V gene lookup returns CDR1 SQVTM and CDR2 ANQGSEA. The CDR3 runs 12 residues. The CDR3 loop is CSVDSRDYGYTF. CDR3 nucleotides: TGCAGCGTTGATTCCAGGGACTATGGCTACACCTTC.

This clone came up once. The genes are TRBV30 and TRBJ2-1; 10 nucleotides agree with TRBD2. There are 14 residues in the CDR3. V shed 1 base and J 8 bases; nucleotides not matched to a gene: 5. Germline V gives CDR1 GTSNPN, CDR2 SVGIG (reference sequence). The CDR3, as DNA: TGTGCCTGGAGTGGGCTAGCGGGAGTGGATGAGCAGTTCTTC. This encodes CAWSGLAGVDEQFF.

Note on this clone: A read error may be the cause here, since a much bigger clone is one base away. The chain has TRBV11-2 and TRBJ2-5; no firm D call. V was clipped by 5 bases and J by 5 bases, with 6 bases between them. The CDR3 has 11 amino acids. Germline CDR1 is SGHAT and CDR2 is FQNNGV. The chain's CDR3 is CASSLGETQYF. The CDR3 DNA reads TGTGCCAGCAGCCTAGGGGAGACCCAGTACTTC.

This clone has more than one count but fewer than ten. This chain connects TRBV29-1 to TRBJ2-2, with 8 bases identical to TRBD1. The CDR3 has 17 residues. V shed 6 bases and J 4 bases; nucleotides not matched to a gene: 16. Germline values: CDR1 SQVTM, CDR2 ANQGSEA. The CDR3 loop reads CSVIVGRGQDGTGELFF. CDR3 in DNA: TGCAGCGTCATTGTTGGCAGGGGGCAGGATGGCACCGGGGAGCTGTTTTTT.